The 9 T cell receptor beta chains below come from one sample, sequenced in a study of blood T cell repertoires in COVID-19. The method was immunoSEQ multiplex PCR; TCRdb's version includes in-frame clones alone and lacks a portion of them. The data show about 130,000 clones, around 88% seen once. The source material was peripheral blood. The receptors shown here come from a man aged 50 to 60 with acute or convalescent COVID-19.

The CDR3 DNA sequence: TGTGCCAGCAGACCCCAACCGGGACTAGCACTTCTCTATGAGCAGTTCTTC. Residues: CASRPQPGLALLYEQFF. J is TRBJ2-1 and V is TRBV2; 9 nucleotides match TRBD2. Germline CDR1 reads SNHLY; CDR2 reads FYNNEI. With V trimmed by 6 bases and J by 8 bases, 17 bases remained unmatched. The CDR3 has 17 residues. The whole variable domain, filled in from reference TRBV2 and TRBJ2-1, reads EPEVTQTPSHQVTQMGQEVILRCVPISNHLYFYWYRQILGQKVEFLVSFYNNEISEKSEIFDDQFSVERPDGSNFTLKIRSTKLEDSAMYFCASRPQPGLALLYEQFFGPGTRLTVL.

This clone was detected a few times. This chain uses TRBV5-1 with TRBJ2-7; 8 bases are shared with TRBD2. The J segment lost 3 bases and the V segment lost 3 bases, leaving 5 bases of the junction unmatched. Per germline, CDR1 SGHRS and CDR2 YFSETQ. The CDR3 consists of 14 residues. The DNA of the CDR3 is TGCGCCAGCAGCTCGGACAGCGGGGGCTACGAGCAGTACTTC. It encodes CASSSDSGGYEQYF.

This chain joins TRBV5-8 and TRBJ2-7; the match to TRBD1 covers 7 bases. V dropped 5 bases and J dropped 1; count of bases not matched to a gene: 6. Germline V CDR1 and CDR2: SGHTS, YDEGEE. The CDR3 spans 14 residues. CDR3 sequence (DNA): TGTGCCAGCAGGAGAAAGGGGGCATCCTACGAGCAGTACTTC. Protein product: CASRRKGASYEQYF.

This clone was found once. The chain combines TRBV6-2 or TRBV6-3 with TRBJ2-7, with 10 bases that match TRBD2. Germline V CDR1 and CDR2: MNHEY, SVGEGT. V shed 6 bases and J 4 bases; nucleotides not matched to a gene: 6. The CDR3 spans 14 residues. The CDR3 sequence: CASRPSGSPYEQYF. For the CDR3, the DNA is TGTGCCAGCAGACCTAGCGGGAGTCCGTACGAGCAGTACTTC.

CDR3: CASSYTGTQRNTIYF. DNA of the CDR3: TGTGCCAGCAGCTATACCGGGACACAGAGAAACACCATATATTTT. This rearrangement joins TRBV5-6 to TRBJ1-3; D is possibly TRBD1 (6 bases). Germline assignment: CDR1 SGHDT and CDR2 YYEEEE. This CDR3 has 15 amino acids. Between the trimmed V and J ends, which lost 3 bases and 5 bases, there was a span of 15 bases.

The genes are TRBV3-1 (or the pseudogene TRBV3-2) and TRBJ2-2; the D gene is possibly TRBD2 (5 bases). The germline V and J ends were trimmed by 4 bases and 6 bases, with 12 bases remaining between them. Germline V gene lookup returns CDR1 LGHDT and CDR2 YNNKEL (reference sequence). There are 14 residues in the CDR3. DNA of the CDR3: TGTGCCAGCAGCCCGGGGTTTGTGGCCGGGGAGCTGTTTTTT. It yields the protein CASSPGFVAGELFF.

This chain joins TRBV24-1 and TRBJ2-1, with D tentatively TRBD2 (5 bases). The CDR3 has 18 residues. Germline assignment: CDR1 KGHDR and CDR2 SFDVKD. Trimming shortened V by 4 bases and J by 2 bases, and 20 bases separated the two germline ends. CDR3 loop: CATSDPTPRSGTYNEQFF. CDR3 sequence (DNA): TGTGCCACCAGTGACCCCACCCCCAGGAGCGGAACCTACAATGAGCAGTTCTTC.

The rearrangement joins TRBV2 to TRBJ2-7; D is ambiguous. The CDR3 has 11 amino acids. Germline CDR1 SNHLY, CDR2 FYNNEI. Trimming removed 5 bases at V and 6 bases at J, with 8 bases between. DNA for the CDR3: TGTGCCAGCAGTTATGACACCGAGCAGTACTTC. This encodes CASSYDTEQYF. The entire variable domain, with the rest obtained from reference TRBV2 and TRBJ2-7, is as follows: EPEVTQTPSHQVTQMGQEVILRCVPISNHLYFYWYRQILGQKVEFLVSFYNNEISEKSEIFDDQFSVERPDGSNFTLKIRSTKLEDSAMYFCASSYDTEQYFGPGTRLTVT.

This clone was observed a few times. The chain combines TRBV6-5 with TRBJ1-1; D is uncertain. V was clipped by 5 bases and J by 5 bases, with 12 bases between them. The CDR3 has 13 residues. The germline V gene has CDR1 MNHEY and CDR2 SVGAGI. DNA of the CDR3: TGTGCCAGCAGTCATAAAAGAACAACTGAAGCTTTCTTT. Its protein product is CASSHKRTTEAFF.